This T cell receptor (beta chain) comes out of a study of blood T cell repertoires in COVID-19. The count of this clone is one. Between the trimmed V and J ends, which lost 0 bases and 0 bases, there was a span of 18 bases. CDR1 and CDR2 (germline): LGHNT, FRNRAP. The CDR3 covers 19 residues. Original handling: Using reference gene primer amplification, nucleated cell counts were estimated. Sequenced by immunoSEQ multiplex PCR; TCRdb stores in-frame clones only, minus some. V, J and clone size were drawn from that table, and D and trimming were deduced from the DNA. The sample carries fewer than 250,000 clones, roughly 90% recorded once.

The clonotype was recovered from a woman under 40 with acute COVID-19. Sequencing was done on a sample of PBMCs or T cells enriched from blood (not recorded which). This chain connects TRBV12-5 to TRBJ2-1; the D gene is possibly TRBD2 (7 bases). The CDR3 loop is CASGLVLRGGRSSYNEQFF. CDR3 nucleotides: TGTGCTAGTGGTTTGGTACTGAGGGGGGGACGGTCCTCCTACAATGAGCAGTTCTTC.